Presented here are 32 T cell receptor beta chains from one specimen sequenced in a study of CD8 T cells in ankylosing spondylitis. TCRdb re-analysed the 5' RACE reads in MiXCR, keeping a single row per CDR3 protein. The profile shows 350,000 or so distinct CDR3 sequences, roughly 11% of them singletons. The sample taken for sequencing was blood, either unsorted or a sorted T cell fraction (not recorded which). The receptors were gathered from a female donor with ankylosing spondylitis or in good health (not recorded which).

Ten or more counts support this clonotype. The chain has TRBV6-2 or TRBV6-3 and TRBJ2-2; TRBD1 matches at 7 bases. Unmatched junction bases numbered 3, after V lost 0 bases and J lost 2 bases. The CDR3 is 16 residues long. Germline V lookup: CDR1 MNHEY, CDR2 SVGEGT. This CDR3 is CASSYSGGFNTGELFF. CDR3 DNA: TGTGCCAGCAGTTACTCAGGGGGCTTCAACACCGGGGAGCTGTTTTTT.

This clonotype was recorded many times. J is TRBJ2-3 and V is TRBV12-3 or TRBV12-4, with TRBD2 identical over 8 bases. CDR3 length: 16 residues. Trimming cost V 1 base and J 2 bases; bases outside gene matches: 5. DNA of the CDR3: TGTGCCAGCAGTTTAGTGTCTAGCGGGCACACAGATACGCAGTATTTT. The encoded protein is CASSLVSSGHTDTQYF.

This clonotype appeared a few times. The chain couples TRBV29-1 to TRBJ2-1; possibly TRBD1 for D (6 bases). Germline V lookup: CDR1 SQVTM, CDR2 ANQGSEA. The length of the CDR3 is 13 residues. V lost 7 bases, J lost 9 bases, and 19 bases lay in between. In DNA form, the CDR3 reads TGCAGCGGACAGGTCACGGACGGCGGTGAGCAGTTCTTC. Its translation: CSGQVTDGGEQFF.

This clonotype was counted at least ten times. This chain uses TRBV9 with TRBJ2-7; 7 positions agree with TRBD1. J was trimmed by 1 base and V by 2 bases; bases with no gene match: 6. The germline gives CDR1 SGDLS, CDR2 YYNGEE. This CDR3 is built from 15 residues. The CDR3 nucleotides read TGTGCCAGCAGCGTTGGACCGGGACAGTCCTACGAGCAGTACTTC. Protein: CASSVGPGQSYEQYF.

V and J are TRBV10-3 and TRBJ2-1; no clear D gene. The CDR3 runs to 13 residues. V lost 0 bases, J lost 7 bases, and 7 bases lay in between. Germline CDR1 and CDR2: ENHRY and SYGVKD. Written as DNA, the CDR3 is TGTGCCATCAGTGAGTCTTACGGGAATGAGCAGTTCTTC. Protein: CAISESYGNEQFF.

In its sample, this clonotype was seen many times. Here the CDR3 DNA reads TGCAGTGCTAGTCGGGGGTGGGGAGGGGGATACAATGAGCAGTTCTTC. Its protein is CSASRGWGGGYNEQFF. The V gene is TRBV20-1, the J gene TRBJ2-1; D is possibly TRBD2 (7 bases). There are 16 residues in the CDR3. Germline CDR1 is DFQATT and CDR2 is SNEGSKA (reference sequence). Between the trimmed V and J ends, which lost 3 bases and 4 bases, there was a span of 19 bases.

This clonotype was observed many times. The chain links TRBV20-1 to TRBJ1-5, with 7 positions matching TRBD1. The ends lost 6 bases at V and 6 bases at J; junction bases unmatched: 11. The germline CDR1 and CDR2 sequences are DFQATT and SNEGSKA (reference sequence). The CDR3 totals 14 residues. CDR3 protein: CSASLGQVPQPQHF. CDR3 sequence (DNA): TGCAGTGCCAGCCTCGGACAGGTACCTCAGCCCCAGCATTTT.

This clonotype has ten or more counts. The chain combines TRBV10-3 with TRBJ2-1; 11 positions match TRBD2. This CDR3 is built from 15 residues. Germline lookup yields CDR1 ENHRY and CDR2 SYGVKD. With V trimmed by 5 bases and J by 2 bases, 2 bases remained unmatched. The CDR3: CAISPSGGTYNEQFF. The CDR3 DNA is TGTGCCATCAGTCCTAGCGGGGGGACCTACAATGAGCAGTTCTTC.

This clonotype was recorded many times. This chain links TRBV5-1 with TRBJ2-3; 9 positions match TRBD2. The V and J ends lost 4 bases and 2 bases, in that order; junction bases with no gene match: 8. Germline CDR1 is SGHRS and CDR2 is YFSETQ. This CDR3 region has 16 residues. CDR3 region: CASSPLTSGTTDTQYF. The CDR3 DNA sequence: TGCGCCAGCAGCCCTTTGACTAGCGGAACCACAGATACGCAGTATTTT.

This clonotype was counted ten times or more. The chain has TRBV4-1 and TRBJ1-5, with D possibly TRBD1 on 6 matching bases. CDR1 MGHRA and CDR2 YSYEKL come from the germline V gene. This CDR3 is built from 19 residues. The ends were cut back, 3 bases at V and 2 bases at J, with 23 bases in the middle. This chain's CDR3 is CASSHDNPGGASGNQPQHF. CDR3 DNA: TGCGCCAGCAGCCATGACAACCCCGGGGGGGCGAGTGGCAATCAGCCCCAGCATTTT.

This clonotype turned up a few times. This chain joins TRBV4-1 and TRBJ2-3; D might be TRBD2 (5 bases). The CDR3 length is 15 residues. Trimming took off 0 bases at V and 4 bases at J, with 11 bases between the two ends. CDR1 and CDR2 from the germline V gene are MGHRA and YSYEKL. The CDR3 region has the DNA TGCGCCAGCAGCCAAGACGGCTCAGCGGCAGATACGCAGTATTTT. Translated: CASSQDGSAADTQYF.

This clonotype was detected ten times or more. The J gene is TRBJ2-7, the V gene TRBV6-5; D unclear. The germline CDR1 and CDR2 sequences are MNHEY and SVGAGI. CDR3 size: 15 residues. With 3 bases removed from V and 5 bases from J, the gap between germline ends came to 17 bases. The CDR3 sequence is CASSYDRPVDDEQYF. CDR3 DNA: TGTGCCAGCAGTTATGATAGGCCTGTCGACGACGAGCAGTACTTC.

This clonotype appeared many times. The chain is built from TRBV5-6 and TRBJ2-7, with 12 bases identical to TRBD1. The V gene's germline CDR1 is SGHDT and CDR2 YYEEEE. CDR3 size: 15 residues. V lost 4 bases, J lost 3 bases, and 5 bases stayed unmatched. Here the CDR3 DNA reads TGTGCCAGCAGCCAAGGGACAGGGGGCTTCTACGAGCAGTACTTC. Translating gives CASSQGTGGFYEQYF.

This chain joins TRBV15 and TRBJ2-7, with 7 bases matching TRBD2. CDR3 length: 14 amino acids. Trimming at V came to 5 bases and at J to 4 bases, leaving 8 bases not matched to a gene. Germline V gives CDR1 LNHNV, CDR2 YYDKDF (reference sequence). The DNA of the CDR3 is TGTGCCACCAGCCCCGGGACTACCATTTACGAGCAGTACTTC. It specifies CATSPGTTIYEQYF.

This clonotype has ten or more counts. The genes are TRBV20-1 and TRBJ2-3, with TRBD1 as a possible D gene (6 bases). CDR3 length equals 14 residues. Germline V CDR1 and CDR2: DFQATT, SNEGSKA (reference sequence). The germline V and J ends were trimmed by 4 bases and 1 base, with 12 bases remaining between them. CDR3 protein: CSANLPGGTDTQYF. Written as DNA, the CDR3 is TGCAGTGCTAACCTCCCAGGGGGCACAGATACGCAGTATTTT.

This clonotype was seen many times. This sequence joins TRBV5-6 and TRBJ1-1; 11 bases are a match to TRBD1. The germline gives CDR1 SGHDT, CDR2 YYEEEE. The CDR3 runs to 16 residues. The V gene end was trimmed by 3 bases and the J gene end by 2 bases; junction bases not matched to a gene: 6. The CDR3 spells CASSYGQGARNTEAFF. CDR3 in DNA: TGTGCCAGCAGCTACGGACAGGGGGCTCGAAACACTGAAGCTTTCTTT.

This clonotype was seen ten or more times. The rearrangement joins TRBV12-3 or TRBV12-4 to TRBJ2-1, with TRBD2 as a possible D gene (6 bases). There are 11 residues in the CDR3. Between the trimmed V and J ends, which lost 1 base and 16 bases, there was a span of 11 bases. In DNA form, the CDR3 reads TGTGCCAGCAGTTTAGGAGGGGAGGAATTCTTC. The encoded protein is CASSLGGEEFF.

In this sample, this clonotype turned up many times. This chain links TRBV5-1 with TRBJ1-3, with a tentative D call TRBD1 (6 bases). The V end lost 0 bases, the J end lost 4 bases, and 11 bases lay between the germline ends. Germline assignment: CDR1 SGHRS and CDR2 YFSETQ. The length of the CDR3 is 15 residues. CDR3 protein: CASSLAAGAGNTIYF. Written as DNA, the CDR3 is TGCGCCAGCAGCTTGGCCGCAGGGGCAGGAAACACCATATATTTT.

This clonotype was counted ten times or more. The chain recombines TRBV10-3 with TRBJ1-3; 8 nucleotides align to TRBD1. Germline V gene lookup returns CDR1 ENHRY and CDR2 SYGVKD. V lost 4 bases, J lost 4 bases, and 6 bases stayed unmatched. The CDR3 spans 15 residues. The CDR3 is CAISGPGQAGNTIYF. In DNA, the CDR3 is TGTGCCATCAGTGGTCCGGGACAGGCGGGAAACACCATATATTTT.

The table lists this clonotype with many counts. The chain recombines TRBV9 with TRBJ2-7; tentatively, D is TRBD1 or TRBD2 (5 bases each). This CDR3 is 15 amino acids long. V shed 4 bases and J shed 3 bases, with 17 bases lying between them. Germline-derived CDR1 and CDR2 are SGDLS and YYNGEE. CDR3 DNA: TGTGCCAGCAGCCCCAGCCGGGACGGGGACTACGAGCAGTACTTC. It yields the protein CASSPSRDGDYEQYF.

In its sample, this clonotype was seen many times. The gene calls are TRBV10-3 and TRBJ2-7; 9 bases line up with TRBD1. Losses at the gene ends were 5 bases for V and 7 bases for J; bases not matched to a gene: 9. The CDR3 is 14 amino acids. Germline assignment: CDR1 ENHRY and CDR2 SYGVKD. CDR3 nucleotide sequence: TGTGCCATCAGTCAGACCGGACAGGGGAGAGAGCAGTACTTC. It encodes CAISQTGQGREQYF.

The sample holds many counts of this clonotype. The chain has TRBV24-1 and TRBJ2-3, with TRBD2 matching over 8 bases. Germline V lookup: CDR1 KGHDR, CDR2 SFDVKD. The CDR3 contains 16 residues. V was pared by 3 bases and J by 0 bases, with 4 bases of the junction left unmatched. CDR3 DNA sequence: TGTGCCACCAGTGATCCTACTAGCGGTAGCACAGATACGCAGTATTTT. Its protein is CATSDPTSGSTDTQYF.

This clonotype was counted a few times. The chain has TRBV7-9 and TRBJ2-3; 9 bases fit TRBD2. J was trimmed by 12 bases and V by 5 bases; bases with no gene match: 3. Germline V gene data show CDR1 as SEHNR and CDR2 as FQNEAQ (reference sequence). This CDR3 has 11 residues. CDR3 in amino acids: CASSPGTSQYF. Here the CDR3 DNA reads TGTGCCAGCAGCCCCGGGACTAGCCAGTATTTT.

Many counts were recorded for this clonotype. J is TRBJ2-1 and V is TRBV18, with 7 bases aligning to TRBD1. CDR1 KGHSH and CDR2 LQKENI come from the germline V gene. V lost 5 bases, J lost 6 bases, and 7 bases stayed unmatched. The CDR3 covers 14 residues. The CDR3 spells CASSRDRLVNEQFF. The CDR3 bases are TGTGCCAGCTCAAGGGACAGACTCGTCAATGAGCAGTTCTTC.

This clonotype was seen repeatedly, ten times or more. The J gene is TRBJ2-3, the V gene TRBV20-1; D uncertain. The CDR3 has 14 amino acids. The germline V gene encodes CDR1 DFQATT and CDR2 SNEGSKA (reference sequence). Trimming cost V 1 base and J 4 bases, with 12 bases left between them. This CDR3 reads CSARGTSRADTQYF. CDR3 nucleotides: TGCAGTGCTAGAGGGACCTCTCGCGCAGATACGCAGTATTTT.

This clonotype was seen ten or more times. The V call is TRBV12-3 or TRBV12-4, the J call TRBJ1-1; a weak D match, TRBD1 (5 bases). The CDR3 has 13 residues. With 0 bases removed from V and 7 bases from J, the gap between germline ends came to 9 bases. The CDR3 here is CASSLAGGDEAFF. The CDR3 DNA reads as TGTGCCAGCAGTTTAGCGGGGGGGGATGAAGCTTTCTTT.

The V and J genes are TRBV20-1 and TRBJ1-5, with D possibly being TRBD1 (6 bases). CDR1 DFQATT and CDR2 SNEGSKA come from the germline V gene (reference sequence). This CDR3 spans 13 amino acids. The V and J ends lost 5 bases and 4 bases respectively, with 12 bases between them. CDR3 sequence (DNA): TGCAGTGCTCTCCTACAGGGAAATCAGCCCCAGCATTTT. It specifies CSALLQGNQPQHF.

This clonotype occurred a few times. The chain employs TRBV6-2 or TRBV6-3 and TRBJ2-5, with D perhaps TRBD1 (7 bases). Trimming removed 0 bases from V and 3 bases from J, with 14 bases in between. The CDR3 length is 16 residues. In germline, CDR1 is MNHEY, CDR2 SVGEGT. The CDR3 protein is CASSYSSGRGEETQYF. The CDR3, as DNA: TGTGCCAGCAGTTACTCGTCTGGCAGGGGGGAAGAGACCCAGTACTTC.

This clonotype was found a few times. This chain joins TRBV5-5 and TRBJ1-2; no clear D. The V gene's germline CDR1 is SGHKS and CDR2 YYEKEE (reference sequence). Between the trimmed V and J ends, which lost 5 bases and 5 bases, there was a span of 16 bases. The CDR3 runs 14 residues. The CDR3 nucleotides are TGTGCCAGCAGGCCGGTCCGGGCGGAATATGGCTACACCTTC. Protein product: CASRPVRAEYGYTF. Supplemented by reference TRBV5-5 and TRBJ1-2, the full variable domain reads DAGVTQSPTHLIKTRGQQVTLRCSPISGHKSVSWYQQVLGQGPQFIFQYYEKEERGRGNFPDRFSARQFPNYSSELNVNALLLGDSALYLCASRPVRAEYGYTFGSGTRLTVV.

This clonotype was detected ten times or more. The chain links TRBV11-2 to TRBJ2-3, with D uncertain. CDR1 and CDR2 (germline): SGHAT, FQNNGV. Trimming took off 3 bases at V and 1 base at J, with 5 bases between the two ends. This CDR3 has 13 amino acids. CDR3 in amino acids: CASSFGGTDTQYF. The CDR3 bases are TGTGCCAGCAGCTTCGGTGGCACAGATACGCAGTATTTT.

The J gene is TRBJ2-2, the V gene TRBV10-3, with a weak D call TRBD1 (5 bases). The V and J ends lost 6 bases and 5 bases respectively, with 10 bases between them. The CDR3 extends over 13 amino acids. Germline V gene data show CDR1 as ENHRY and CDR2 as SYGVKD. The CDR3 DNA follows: TGTGCCATCAGGGAACAGGCAACCGGGGAGCTGTTTTTT. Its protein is CAIREQATGELFF.

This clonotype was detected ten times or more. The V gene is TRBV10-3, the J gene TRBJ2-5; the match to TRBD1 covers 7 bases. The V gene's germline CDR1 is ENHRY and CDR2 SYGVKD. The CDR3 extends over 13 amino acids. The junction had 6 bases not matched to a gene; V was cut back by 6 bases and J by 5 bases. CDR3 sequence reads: CAIRAGGLETQYF. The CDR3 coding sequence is TGTGCCATCAGGGCAGGGGGTTTGGAGACCCAGTACTTC.